The 9 T cell receptor beta chains below come from one sample, sequenced in a study of tumor-infiltrating lymphocytes in primary liver carcinoma. Total RNA amounting to roughly 450 ng was the source from which TCR beta cDNA was made with a constant-region primer. A slightly modified ARM-PCR protocol with three nested multiplex PCR rounds produced these TCR beta libraries. TRBV1-TRBV30 forward primers and a C-beta reverse primer were used in the first two PCR rounds, which each ran for around 11 cycles. Using its own MiXCR run on the multiplex PCR reads, TCRdb lists one record per CDR3 protein. The sample has under 150,000 distinct CDR3 sequences, nearly 70% seen once; the top ten hold 7.5% to 10%. Between roughly 17 and 31 mg of unsorted bulk tissue served as the source from which RNA and DNA were co-extracted. The sequencing input was tumor-adjacent normal liver tissue. Every receptor here comes from a woman aged 55 to 70 with primary liver carcinoma and hepatitis B virus infection.

V and J are TRBV28 and TRBJ2-7, with D uncertain. Trimming pared 7 bases from V and 2 bases from J, leaving 18 bases between. The CDR3 extends over 15 amino acids. CDR1 and CDR2 (germline): MDHEN, SYDVKM. CDR3 nucleotide sequence: TGTGCCAGCAATTTTCCCCCAGCCGGCACCTACGAGCAGTACTTC. This translates into CASNFPPAGTYEQYF.

As concerns this clonotype: This may be a read error, as it is one base from a much larger clone. The genes are TRBV19 and TRBJ2-3; no firm D call. The length of the CDR3 is 13 residues. Per germline, CDR1 LNHDA and CDR2 SQIVND (reference sequence). The CDR3 spells CTSSIVPTDTQYF. CDR3 sequence (DNA): TGTACCAGTAGTATAGTTCCCACAGATACGCAGTATTTT.

Of note for this clonotype: At one end, the junction sequence differs from germline, possibly due to a read error. The V gene is TRBV6-1, the J gene TRBJ2-5; D gene ambiguous. Germline lookup yields CDR1 MNHNS and CDR2 SASEGT. The CDR3 covers 15 residues. The CDR3 coding sequence is TGTGCCAGCAGGTACTGTACAGACGGTCAAGAGTCCCAGTACTTC. As protein: CASRYCTDGQESQYF.

In the case of this clonotype: One end of the junction is discordant with germline, which a read error may explain. This chain uses TRBV6-4 with TRBJ2-2; D possibly corresponds to TRBD2 (6 bases). The CDR3 spans 16 residues. In germline, CDR1 is MRHNA, CDR2 SNTAGT. CDR3 nucleotide sequence: TGTGTCAGCAGTGACTCGCTGGGAGGTGGCACCGGGGAGCTGTTTTTT. Residues: CVSSDSLGGGTGELFF.

For this clonotype: The DNA is omitted, as the CDR3 cannot be located on it reliably, and the CDR3 follows TCRdb's listing. The chain has TRBV29-1 and TRBJ1-1; whether TRBD1, the table's D call, matches the DNA was not checked. CDR1 is SQVTM, CDR2 ANQGSEA, per germline. The CDR3 is made up of 17 amino acids, end residues included. The CDR3 sequence: CSVGPGSNLRGNTEAFF.

Concerning this clonotype itself: Given a much more abundant clone one base away, this may be a read error. As the CDR3 is not closed by the conserved phenylalanine or tryptophan, this likely results from a read error. This chain links TRBV5-1 with TRBJ2-2, with unresolved D. Germline CDR1 is SGHRS and CDR2 is YFSETQ. Trimming cost V 4 bases and J 4 bases, with 14 bases left between them. CDR3 length equals 15 residues. The CDR3 DNA reads TGCGCCAGCAGCAAGAGCGCGGATTCCACCGGGGAGCTGTTTTCT. This gives the protein CASSKSADSTGELFS.

The sample holds many counts of this clonotype. The gene calls are TRBV7-9 and TRBJ1-1; D gene ambiguous. Per the germline V gene, CDR1 is SEHNR and CDR2 is FQNEAQ (reference sequence). Trimming stripped 1 base from V and 1 base from J, with 4 bases between. The CDR3 spans 13 residues. The CDR3 region has the DNA TGTGCCAGCAGCTTAGATCCGAACACTGAAGCTTTCTTT. Protein sequence: CASSLDPNTEAFF.

This clonotype has a count of ten or more. A much larger clone is a single base away; this may be a read error. No conserved phenylalanine or tryptophan ends this CDR3, so it is likely a read error. This chain uses TRBV11-2 with TRBJ2-1; TRBD2 is a possible D gene (5 bases). This CDR3 comprises 15 residues. Deletions cut 5 bases from V and 9 bases from J, with 20 bases between. In germline, CDR1 is SGHAT, CDR2 FQNNGV. Here the CDR3 DNA reads TGTGCCAGCAGCCTTAGGCCAGCGGAGTCGGGTGAGCAGTTCCTC. This translates into CASSLRPAESGEQFL.

V gene TRBV28 combines with J gene TRBJ1-1; no clear D gene. Germline values: CDR1 MDHEN, CDR2 SYDVKM. The CDR3 loop spans 13 amino acids. CDR3 sequence (DNA): TGTGCTACCTTGACATTCATGAACACTGAAGCTTTCTTT. Residues: CATLTFMNTEAFF.